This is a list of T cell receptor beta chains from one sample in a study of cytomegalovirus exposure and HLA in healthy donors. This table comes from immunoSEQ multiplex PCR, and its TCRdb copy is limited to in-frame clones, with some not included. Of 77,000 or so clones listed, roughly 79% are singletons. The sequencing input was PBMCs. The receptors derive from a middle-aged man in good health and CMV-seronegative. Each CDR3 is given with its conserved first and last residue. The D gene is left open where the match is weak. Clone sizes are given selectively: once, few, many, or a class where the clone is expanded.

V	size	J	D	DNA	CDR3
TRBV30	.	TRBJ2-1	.	TGTGCCTGGATGACGGGGAGCTCCTACAATGAGCAGTTCTTC	CAWMTGSSYNEQFF
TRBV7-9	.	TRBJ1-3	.	TGTGCCAGCAGCTTAGCGACGGGTTCGGCGCGAAACACCATATATTTT	CASSLATGSARNTIYF
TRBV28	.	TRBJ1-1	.	TGTGCCAGCAGTACCCTCCCCAGGGTGGTGCACACTGAAGCTTTCTTT	CASSTLPRVVHTEAFF
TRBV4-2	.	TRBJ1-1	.	TGTGCCAGCAGCCAAGAGGGGCAGGGCACTGAAGCTTTCTTT	CASSQEGQGTEAFF
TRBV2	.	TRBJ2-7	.	TGTGCCAGCAGAGAAACAGGGCATTTCTACGAGCAGTACTTC	CASRETGHFYEQYF
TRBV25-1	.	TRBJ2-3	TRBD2	TGTGCCAGCAGTGCAGGACTAGCGCGGTCCACAGATACGCAGTATTTT	CASSAGLARSTDTQYF
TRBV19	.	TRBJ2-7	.	TGTGCCAGTAGTATAGATCGCGGGGAGCAGTACTTC	CASSIDRGEQYF
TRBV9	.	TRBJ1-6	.	TGTGCCAGCAGCGTAGGGGGAGGGGTTGGTTCACCCCTCCACTTT	CASSVGGGVGSPLHF
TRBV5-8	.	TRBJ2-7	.	TGTGCCAGCAGCCCCGGGACACAAACCTACGAGCAGTACTTC	CASSPGTQTYEQYF
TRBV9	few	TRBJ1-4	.	TGTGCCAGCAGCGTGGGAGGGATGGACGAAAAACTGTTTTTT	CASSVGGMDEKLFF
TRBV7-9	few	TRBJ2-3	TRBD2	TGTGCCAGCAGCTTAAGTAGCGGGGCAACAGATACGCAGTATTTT	CASSLSSGATDTQYF
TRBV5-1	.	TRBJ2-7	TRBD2	TGCGCCAGCAGCTTGGGTGGGACTAGCGGGAGCTACGAGCAGTACTTC	CASSLGGTSGSYEQYF
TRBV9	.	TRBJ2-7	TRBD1	TGTGCCAGCAGCCCTACAGGGGGCCGGTATGGGCAGTACTTC	CASSPTGGRYGQYF
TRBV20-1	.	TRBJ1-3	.	TGCAGTGCTGGGAGGGAGGTCACCATATATTTT	CSAGREVTIYF
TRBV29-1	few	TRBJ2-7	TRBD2	TGCAGCGTTGAAGATCGGGAGGACTCCTACGAGCAGTACTTC	CSVEDREDSYEQYF
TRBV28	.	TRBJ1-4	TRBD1	TGTGCCAGCACCTTATCAGACAGGGCCAATGAAAAACTGTTTTTT	CASTLSDRANEKLFF
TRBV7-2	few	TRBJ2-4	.	TGTGCCAGCAGCCTCCCTCCGGGAACCAAAAACATTCAGTACTTC	CASSLPPGTKNIQYF
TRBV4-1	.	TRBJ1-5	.	TGCGCCAGCAGCCAAAATTCGGGGGACGGTCAGCCCCAGCATTTT	CASSQNSGDGQPQHF